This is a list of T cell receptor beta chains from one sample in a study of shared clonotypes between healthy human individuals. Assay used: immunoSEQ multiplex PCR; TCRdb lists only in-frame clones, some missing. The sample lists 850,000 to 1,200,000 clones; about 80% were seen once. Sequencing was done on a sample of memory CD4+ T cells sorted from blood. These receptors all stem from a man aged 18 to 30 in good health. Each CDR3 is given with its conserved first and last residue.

CDR3: CASSLVRGSNTDTQYF
length: 16
V: TRBV7-2
J: TRBJ2-3

CDR3: CASSGTGGTEAFF
length: 13
V: TRBV7-8
J: TRBJ1-1

CDR3: CASSYSPQGARNTIYF
length: 16
V: TRBV6-5
J: TRBJ1-3

CDR3: CASSQPVFGQNTEAFF
length: 16
V: TRBV28
J: TRBJ1-1

CDR3: CASIGTAGETQYF
length: 13
V: TRBV2
J: TRBJ2-5

CDR3: CASSLVEYEQYF
length: 12
V: TRBV7-2
J: TRBJ2-7

CDR3: CASSYRGAAFAQYF
length: 14
V: TRBV6-5
J: TRBJ2-3

CDR3: CASSSGRRHLSNTGELFF
length: 18
V: TRBV7-9
J: TRBJ2-2

CDR3: CASRREASYNSPLHF
length: 15
V: TRBV2
J: TRBJ1-6

CDR3: CASRNPPFRGSNQPQHF
length: 17
V: TRBV21-1
J: TRBJ1-5

CDR3: CASSLYGNTEAFF
length: 13
V: TRBV11-3
J: TRBJ1-1

CDR3: CASSPLAGAVPEQYF
length: 15
V: TRBV18
J: TRBJ2-7

CDR3: CASRDRGLSGNTIYF
length: 15
V: TRBV2
J: TRBJ1-3

CDR3: CASSTKDSATNEKLFF
length: 16
V: TRBV6-6
J: TRBJ1-4

CDR3: CASSQEPRTDTQYF
length: 14
V: TRBV4-1
J: TRBJ2-3

CDR3: CASSPLGLNTGELFF
length: 15
V: TRBV7-2
J: TRBJ2-2

CDR3: CASSFSGGLNTEAFF
length: 15
V: TRBV7-2
J: TRBJ1-1

CDR3: CSAQGARGQPQHF
length: 13
V: TRBV29-1
J: TRBJ1-5

CDR3: CASSRLAGGTYNEQFF
length: 16
V: TRBV13
J: TRBJ2-1

CDR3: CASSALTGERYGYTF
length: 15
V: TRBV21-1
J: TRBJ1-2

CDR3: CASSLRQLAGGLTDTQYF
length: 18
V: TRBV5-1
J: TRBJ2-3

CDR3: CASGLSGFNNEQFF
length: 14
V: TRBV12-5
J: TRBJ2-1

CDR3: CASSLAGAPLAKNIQYF
length: 17
V: TRBV5-8
J: TRBJ2-4

CDR3: CATSRDGTSAKNIQYF
length: 16
V: TRBV15
J: TRBJ2-4

CDR3: CASGRSSASYEQYF
length: 14
V: TRBV5-5
J: TRBJ2-7

CDR3: CASGTPSYEQYF
length: 12
V: TRBV7-2
J: NA

CDR3: CASSIPRGAGEQYF
length: 14
V: TRBV5-5
J: TRBJ2-7

CDR3: CASSLVGQGNTEAFF
length: 15
V: TRBV7-8
J: TRBJ1-1

CDR3: CASSLVSGAGGLFF
length: 14
V: TRBV5-4
J: TRBJ2-2

CDR3: CASSRETGSSYNEQFF
length: 16
V: TRBV9
J: TRBJ2-1

CDR3: CASSPSWGSYEQYF
length: 14
V: TRBV5-4
J: TRBJ2-7

CDR3: CASSLNGGSSYNEQFF
length: 16
V: TRBV11-2
J: TRBJ2-1

CDR3: CASSFGSQETQYF
length: 13
V: TRBV11-2
J: TRBJ2-5

CDR3: CASSRGGPQETQYF
length: 14
V: TRBV18
J: TRBJ2-5

CDR3: CASSLGQPNQPQHF
length: 14
V: TRBV5-1
J: TRBJ1-5

CDR3: CASSKRDASGNTIYF
length: 15
V: TRBV6-6
J: TRBJ1-3

CDR3: CASSSSGAATDTQYF
length: 15
V: TRBV7-2
J: TRBJ2-3

CDR3: CASSTWARDEKLFF
length: 14
V: TRBV19
J: TRBJ1-4

CDR3: CASSLGGSSYNEQFF
length: 15
V: TRBV5-4
J: TRBJ2-1

CDR3: CASSIRHNEQFF
length: 12
V: TRBV19
J: TRBJ2-1

CDR3: CASSFSGTANTEAFF
length: 15
V: TRBV10-1
J: TRBJ1-1

CDR3: CASSANQADTQYF
length: 13
V: TRBV2
J: TRBJ2-3

CDR3: CASSFDRDRVNEQYF
length: 15
V: TRBV7-2
J: TRBJ2-7

CDR3: CASSLRDRGTYEQYF
length: 15
V: TRBV7-8
J: TRBJ2-7

CDR3: CASSLAGFNTDTQYF
length: 15
V: TRBV11-2
J: TRBJ2-3

CDR3: CASTDGGIGNTQYF
length: 14
V: TRBV10-1
J: TRBJ2-3

CDR3: CASSYSDRKGSKTQYF
length: 16
V: TRBV6-5
J: TRBJ2-5

CDR3: CASSFGGIADEKLFF
length: 15
V: TRBV11-2
J: TRBJ1-4

CDR3: CASSIDQRPRSYGYTF
length: 16
V: TRBV9
J: TRBJ1-2

CDR3: CASSPGWAAYEQYF
length: 14
V: TRBV7-9
J: TRBJ2-7

CDR3: CASSLRPSGYYEQYF
length: 15
V: TRBV5-1
J: TRBJ2-7

CDR3: CASIGGKFGGQYF
length: 13
V: TRBV28
J: TRBJ2-7

CDR3: CASSSGQDRTNEKLFF
length: 16
V: TRBV5-4
J: TRBJ1-4

CDR3: CASSLQTGTDTQYF
length: 14
V: TRBV7-2
J: TRBJ2-3

CDR3: CASSQATSGRYNEQFF
length: 16
V: TRBV4-3
J: TRBJ2-1

CDR3: CASSFGPGQPQHF
length: 13
V: TRBV7-3
J: TRBJ1-5

CDR3: CASNLARDRDTQYF
length: 14
V: TRBV2
J: TRBJ2-3

CDR3: CASRSLAGDRQYF
length: 13
V: TRBV6-1
J: TRBJ2-5

CDR3: CASSPAGGANEQYF
length: 14
V: TRBV18
J: TRBJ2-7